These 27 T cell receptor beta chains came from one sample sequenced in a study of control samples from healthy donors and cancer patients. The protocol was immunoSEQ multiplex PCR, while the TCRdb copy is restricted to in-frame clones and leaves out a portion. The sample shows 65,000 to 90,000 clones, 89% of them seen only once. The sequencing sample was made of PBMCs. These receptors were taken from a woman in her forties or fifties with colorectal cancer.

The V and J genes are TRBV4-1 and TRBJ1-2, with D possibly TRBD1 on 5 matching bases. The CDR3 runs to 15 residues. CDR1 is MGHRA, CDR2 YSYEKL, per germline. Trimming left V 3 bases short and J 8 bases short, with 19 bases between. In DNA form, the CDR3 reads TGCGCCAGCAGCCAGCCCATAGCCAGGGCAGGAGGCTACACCTTC. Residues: CASSQPIARAGGYTF.

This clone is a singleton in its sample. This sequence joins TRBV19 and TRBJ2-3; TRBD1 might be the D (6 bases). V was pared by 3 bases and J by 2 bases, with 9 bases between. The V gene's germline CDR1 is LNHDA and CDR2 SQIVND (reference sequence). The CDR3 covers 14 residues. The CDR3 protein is CASSIRDNTDTQYF. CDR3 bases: TGTGCCAGTAGTATTAGGGACAACACAGATACGCAGTATTTT.

The CDR3 DNA follows: TGTGCCAGCAGCGTTCAGGCGGCCACCCAAGGGGAGACCCAGTACTTC. Translating gives CASSVQAATQGETQYF. The chain carries TRBV5-8 and TRBJ2-5; no clear D. The CDR3 totals 16 residues. Germline lookup yields CDR1 SGHTS and CDR2 YDEGEE. Trimming shortened V by 4 bases and J by 5 bases, and 21 bases separated the two germline ends.

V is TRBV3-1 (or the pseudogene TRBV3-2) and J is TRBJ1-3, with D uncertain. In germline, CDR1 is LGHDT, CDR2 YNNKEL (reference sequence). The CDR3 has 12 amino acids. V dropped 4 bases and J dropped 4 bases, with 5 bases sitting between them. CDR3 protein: CASSPDGNTIYF. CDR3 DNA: TGTGCCAGCAGCCCGGACGGAAACACCATATATTTT.

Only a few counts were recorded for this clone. The CDR3: CASSLQGGNSPLHF. Here the CDR3 DNA reads TGTGCCAGCAGCTTACAGGGCGGTAATTCACCCCTCCACTTT. V and J are TRBV7-2 and TRBJ1-6; TRBD1 might be the D (5 bases). V was shortened by 2 bases and J by 6 bases, with 8 bases between the two germline ends. CDR1 and CDR2 (germline): SGHTA, FQGNSA. This CDR3 comprises 14 residues.

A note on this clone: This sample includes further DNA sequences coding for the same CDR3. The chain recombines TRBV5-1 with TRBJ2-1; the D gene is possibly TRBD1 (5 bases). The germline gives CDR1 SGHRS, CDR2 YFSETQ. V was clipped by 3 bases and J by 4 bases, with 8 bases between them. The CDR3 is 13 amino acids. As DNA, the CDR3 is TGCGCCAGCAGCTCAGGACAATACAATGAGCAGTTCTTC. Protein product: CASSSGQYNEQFF.

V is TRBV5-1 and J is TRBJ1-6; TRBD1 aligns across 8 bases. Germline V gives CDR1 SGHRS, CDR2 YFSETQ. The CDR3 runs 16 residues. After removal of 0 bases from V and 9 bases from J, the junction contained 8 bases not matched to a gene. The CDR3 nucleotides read TGCGCCAGCAGCTTGGTTCTCAGGGGGCAAGGTTCACCCCTCCACTTT. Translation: CASSLVLRGQGSPLHF.

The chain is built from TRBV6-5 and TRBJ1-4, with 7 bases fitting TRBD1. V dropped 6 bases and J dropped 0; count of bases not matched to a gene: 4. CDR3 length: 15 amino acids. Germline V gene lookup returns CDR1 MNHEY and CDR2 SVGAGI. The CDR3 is CASSDTGATNEKLFF. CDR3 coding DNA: TGTGCCAGCAGCGACACAGGGGCAACTAATGAAAAACTGTTTTTT.

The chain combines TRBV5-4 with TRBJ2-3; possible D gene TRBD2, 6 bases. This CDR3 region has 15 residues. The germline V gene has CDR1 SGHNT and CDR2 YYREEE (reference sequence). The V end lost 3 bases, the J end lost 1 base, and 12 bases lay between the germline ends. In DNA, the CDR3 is TGTGCCAGCAGCTCGACGGGAGAGGGCACAGATACGCAGTATTTT. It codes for CASSSTGEGTDTQYF.

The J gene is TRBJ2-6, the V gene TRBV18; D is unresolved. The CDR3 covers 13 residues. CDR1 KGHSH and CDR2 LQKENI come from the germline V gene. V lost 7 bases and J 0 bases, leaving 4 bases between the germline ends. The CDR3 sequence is CASFLSGANVLTF. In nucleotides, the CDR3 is TGTGCCAGCTTTCTCTCTGGGGCCAACGTCCTGACTTTC.

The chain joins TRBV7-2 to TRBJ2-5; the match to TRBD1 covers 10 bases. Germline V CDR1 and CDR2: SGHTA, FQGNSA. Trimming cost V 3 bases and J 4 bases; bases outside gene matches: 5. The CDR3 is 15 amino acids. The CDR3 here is CASSFTGTGVETQYF. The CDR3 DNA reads TGTGCCAGCAGCTTTACCGGGACAGGGGTAGAGACCCAGTACTTC.

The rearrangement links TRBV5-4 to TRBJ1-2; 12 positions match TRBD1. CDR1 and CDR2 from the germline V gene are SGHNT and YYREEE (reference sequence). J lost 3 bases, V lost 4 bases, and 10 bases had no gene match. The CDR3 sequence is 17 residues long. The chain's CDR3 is CASSKGQGASLYYGYTF. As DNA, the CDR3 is TGTGCCAGCAGCAAGGGACAGGGGGCGAGTTTATACTATGGCTACACCTTC.

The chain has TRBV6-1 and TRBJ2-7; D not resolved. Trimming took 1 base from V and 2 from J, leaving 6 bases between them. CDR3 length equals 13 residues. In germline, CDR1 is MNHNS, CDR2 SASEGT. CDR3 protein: CASSEDSPYEQYV. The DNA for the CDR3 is TGTGCCAGCAGTGAAGACTCTCCCTACGAGCAGTACGTC.

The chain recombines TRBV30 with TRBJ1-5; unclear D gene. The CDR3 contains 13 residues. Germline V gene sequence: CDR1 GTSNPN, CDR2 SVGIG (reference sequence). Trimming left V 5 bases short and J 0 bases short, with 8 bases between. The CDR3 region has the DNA TGTGCCTGGGGTCAGGATAGCAATCAGCCCCAGCATTTT. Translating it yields CAWGQDSNQPQHF.

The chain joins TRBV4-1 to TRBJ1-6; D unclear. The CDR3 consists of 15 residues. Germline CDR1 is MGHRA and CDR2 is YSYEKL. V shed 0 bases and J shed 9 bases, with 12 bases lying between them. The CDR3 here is CASSQEAGLGSPLHF. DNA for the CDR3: TGCGCCAGCAGCCAAGAGGCCGGTTTGGGTTCACCCCTCCACTTT.

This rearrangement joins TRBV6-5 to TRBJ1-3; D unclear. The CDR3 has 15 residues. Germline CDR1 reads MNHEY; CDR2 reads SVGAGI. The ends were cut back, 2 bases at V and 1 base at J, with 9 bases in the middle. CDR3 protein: CASSYQHRSGNTIYF. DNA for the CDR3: TGTGCCAGCAGTTACCAGCACCGATCTGGAAACACCATATATTTT.

CDR3 nucleotides: TGTGCCAGCAGTTTACAGGGGACGCAGTATTTT. This sequence encodes CASSLQGTQYF. The genes are TRBV6-2 or TRBV6-3 and TRBJ2-3; 7 positions match TRBD1. J was trimmed by 9 bases and V by 4 bases; bases with no gene match: 1. Germline V gene lookup returns CDR1 MNHEY and CDR2 SVGEGT. The length of the CDR3 is 11 residues.

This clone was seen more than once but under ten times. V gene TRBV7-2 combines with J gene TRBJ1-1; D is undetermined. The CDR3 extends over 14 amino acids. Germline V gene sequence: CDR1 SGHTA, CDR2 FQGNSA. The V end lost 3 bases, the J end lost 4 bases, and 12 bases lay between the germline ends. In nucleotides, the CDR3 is TGTGCCAGCAGCTTGGATCCCACTCCCACTGAAGCTTTCTTT. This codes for CASSLDPTPTEAFF.

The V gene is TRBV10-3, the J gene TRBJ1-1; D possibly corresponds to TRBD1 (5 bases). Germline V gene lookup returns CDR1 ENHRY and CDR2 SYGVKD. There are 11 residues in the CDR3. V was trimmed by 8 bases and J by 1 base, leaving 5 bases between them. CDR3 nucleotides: TGTGCCATCGGGGGGAACACTGAAGCTTTCTTT. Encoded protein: CAIGGNTEAFF.

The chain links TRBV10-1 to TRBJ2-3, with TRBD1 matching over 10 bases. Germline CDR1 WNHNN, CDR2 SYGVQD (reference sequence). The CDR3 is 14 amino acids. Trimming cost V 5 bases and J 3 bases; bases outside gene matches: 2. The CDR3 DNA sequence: TGCGCCAGCAGTAAGGGACAGGGGACAGATACGCAGTATTTT. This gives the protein CASSKGQGTDTQYF.

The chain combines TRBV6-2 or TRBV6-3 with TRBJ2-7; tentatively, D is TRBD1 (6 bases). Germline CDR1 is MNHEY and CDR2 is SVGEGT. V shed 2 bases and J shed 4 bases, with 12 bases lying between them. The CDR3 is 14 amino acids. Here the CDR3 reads CASSYRGFMYEQYV. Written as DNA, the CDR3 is TGTGCCAGCAGTTACAGGGGGTTTATGTACGAGCAGTACGTC.

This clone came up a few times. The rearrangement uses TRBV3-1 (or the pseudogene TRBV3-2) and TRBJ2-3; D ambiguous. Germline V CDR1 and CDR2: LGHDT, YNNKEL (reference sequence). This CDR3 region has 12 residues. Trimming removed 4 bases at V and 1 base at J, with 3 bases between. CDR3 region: CASSPGTDTQYF. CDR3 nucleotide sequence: TGTGCCAGCAGCCCTGGCACAGATACGCAGTATTTT.

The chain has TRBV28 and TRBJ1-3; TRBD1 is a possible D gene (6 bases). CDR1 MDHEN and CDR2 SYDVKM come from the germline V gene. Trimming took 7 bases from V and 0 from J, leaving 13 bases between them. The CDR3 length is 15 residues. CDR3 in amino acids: CASKKDSGSGNTIYF. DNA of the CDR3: TGTGCCAGCAAGAAGGACAGTGGCTCTGGAAACACCATATATTTT.

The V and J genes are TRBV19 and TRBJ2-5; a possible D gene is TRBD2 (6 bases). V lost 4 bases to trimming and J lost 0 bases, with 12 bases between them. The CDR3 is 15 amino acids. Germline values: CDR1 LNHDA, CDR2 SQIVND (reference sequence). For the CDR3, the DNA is TGTGCCAGTAGTAGCCCCGGGGGAAACCAAGAGACCCAGTACTTC. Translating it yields CASSSPGGNQETQYF.

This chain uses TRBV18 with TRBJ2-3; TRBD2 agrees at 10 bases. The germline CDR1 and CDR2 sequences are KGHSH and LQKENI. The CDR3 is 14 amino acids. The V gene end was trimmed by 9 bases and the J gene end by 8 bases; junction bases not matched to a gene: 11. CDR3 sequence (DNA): TGTGCCAGTTCCCCTACTAGCGGGGTTGTTACGCAGTATTTT. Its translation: CASSPTSGVVTQYF.

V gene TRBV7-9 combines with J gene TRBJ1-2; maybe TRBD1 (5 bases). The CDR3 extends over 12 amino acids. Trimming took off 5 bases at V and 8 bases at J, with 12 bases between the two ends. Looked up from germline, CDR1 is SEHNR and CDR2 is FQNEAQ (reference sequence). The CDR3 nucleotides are TGTGCCAGCAGCGAAGGGACGGAAGGCTACACCTTC. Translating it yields CASSEGTEGYTF.

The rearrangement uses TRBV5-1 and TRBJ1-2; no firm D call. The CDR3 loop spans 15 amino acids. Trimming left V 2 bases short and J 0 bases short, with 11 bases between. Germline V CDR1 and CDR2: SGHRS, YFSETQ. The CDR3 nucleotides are TGCGCCAGCAGCTTCCGGGCCAACTCTAACTATGGCTACACCTTC. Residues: CASSFRANSNYGYTF.